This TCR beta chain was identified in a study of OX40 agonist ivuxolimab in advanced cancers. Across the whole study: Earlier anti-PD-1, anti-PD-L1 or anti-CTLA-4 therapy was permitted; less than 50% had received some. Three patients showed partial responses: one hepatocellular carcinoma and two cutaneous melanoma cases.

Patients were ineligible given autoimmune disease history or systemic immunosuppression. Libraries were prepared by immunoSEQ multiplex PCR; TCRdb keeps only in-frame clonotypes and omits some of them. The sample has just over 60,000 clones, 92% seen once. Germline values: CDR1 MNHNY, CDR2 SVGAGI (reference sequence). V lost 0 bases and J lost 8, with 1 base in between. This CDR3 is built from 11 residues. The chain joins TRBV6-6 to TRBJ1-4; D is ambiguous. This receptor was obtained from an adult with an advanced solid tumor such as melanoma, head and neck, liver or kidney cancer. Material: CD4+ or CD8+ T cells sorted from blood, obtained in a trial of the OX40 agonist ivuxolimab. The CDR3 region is CASSYSEKLFF. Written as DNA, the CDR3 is TGTGCCAGCAGTTACTCCGAAAAACTGTTTTTT.